This TCR beta chain appears in the sequencing data of a study of identifying expanded T cells in peripheral blood. Study findings and constraints: Variance in clone template counts between roughly 2-week samples significantly increased with total template count across all healthy donors. About 1.2 clones differed between technical replicates, versus approximately 16 and 19 over time.

Healthy donors had no documented immune events, such as infections, while sampled. The assay was immunoSEQ multiplex PCR, and TCRdb's table has in-frame clones only and misses some. Among more than 75,000 clones listed, around nine tenths were seen once. Concerning this clone itself: What it binds is unknown.

CDR1 and CDR2 (germline): LNHDA, SQIVND (reference sequence). Trimming shortened V by 6 bases and J by 7 bases, and 39 bases separated the two germline ends. The CDR3 has 21 amino acids. The TCR originated in a person aged 18 to 75 in good health. This sequence joins TRBV19 and TRBJ1-1; D is uncertain. Sequencing was carried out using blood. The CDR3 region is CASSKRLPAGHRNQPTYEAFF. In DNA form, the CDR3 reads TGTGCCAGTAGCAAGCGCCTCCCCGCGGGCCACCGCAATCAGCCAACCTATGAAGCTTTCTTT.